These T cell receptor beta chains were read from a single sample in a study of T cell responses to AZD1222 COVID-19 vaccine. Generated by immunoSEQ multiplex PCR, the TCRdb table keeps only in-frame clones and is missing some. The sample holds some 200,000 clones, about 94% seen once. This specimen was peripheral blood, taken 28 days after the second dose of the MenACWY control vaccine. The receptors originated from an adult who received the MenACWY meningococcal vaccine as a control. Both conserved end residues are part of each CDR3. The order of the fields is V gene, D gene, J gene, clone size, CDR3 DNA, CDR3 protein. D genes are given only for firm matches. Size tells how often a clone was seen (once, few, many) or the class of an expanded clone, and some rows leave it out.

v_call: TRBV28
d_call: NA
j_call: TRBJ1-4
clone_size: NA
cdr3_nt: TGTGCCAGCAGTTTGGGCGGCCCGCGGGAAAAACTGTTTTTT
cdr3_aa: CASSLGGPREKLFF

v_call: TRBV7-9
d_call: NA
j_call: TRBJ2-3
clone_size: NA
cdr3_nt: TGTGCCAGCAGCCCACCCGGGACCCGAAGCACAGATACGCAGTATTTT
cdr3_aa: CASSPPGTRSTDTQYF

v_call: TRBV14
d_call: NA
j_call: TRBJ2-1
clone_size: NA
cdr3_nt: TGTGCCAGCAGCCTTGGGTACAATGAGCAGTTCTTC
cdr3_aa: CASSLGYNEQFF

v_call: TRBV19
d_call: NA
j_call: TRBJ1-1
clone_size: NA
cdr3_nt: TGTGCCAGTGGGGGGGAACCTGAAGCTTTCTTT
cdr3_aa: CASGGEPEAFF

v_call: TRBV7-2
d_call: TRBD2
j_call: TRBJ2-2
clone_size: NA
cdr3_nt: TGTGCCAGCAGCCCCCGGGGTAGCGGGACTAACGGCGGGGAGCTGTTTTTT
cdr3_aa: CASSPRGSGTNGGELFF

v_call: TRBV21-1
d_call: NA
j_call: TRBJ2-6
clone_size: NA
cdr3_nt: TGTGCCAGCAGCAAAAAAGGAGAAGGGGGAGGCGGGGCCAACGTCCTGACTTTC
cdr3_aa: CASSKKGEGGGGANVLTF

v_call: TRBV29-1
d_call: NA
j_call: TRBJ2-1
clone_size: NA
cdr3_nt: TGCAGCGTTCGATCGGGGGCCCTCCCCCGGGGGCAGTTCTTC
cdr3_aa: CSVRSGALPRGQFF

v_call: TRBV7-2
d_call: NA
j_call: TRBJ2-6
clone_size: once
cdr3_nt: TGTGCCAGCAGCTTAGATTTGCAGGGGCCGATATCTGGGGCCAACGTCCTGACTTTC
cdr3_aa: CASSLDLQGPISGANVLTF

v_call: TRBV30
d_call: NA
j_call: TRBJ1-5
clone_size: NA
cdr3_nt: TGTGCCTGGGACCGGGCTCGGGTCCATAGCAATCAGCCCCAGCATTTT
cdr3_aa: CAWDRARVHSNQPQHF

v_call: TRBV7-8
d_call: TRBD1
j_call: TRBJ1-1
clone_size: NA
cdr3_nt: TGTGCCAGCAGCCGACGGACAGGGGGCTTAAACACTGAAGCTTTCTTT
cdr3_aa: CASSRRTGGLNTEAFF

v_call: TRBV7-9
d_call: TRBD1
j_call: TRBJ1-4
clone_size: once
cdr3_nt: TGTGCCAGCATTCACGCGGGGAGGGGGCCGGCAGCTAATGAAAAACTGTTTTTT
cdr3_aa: CASIHAGRGPAANEKLFF

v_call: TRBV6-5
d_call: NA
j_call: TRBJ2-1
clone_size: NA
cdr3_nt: TGTGCCAGCAGTTACTCGACCGGGACACCTTACAATGAGCAGTTCTTC
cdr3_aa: CASSYSTGTPYNEQFF

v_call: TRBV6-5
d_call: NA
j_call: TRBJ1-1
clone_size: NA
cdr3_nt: TGTGCCAGCAGTTGGGGTGGGGTGGGCACTGAAGCTTTCTTT
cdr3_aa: CASSWGGVGTEAFF

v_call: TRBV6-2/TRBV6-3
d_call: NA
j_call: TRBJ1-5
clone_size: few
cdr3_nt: TGTGCCAGCAGTTTGTCCTTTTTTAGCAATCAGCCCCAGCATTTT
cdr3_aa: CASSLSFFSNQPQHF

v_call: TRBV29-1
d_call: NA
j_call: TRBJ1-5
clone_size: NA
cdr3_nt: TGCAGCGTTGTACAGGGTTCGGAGCCCCAGCATTTT
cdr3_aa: CSVVQGSEPQHF

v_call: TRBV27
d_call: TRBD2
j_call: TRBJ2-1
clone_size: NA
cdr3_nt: TGTGCCAGCAGTCCGGGACTAGCGGGAGGGCCGAGAAATGAGCAGTTCTTC
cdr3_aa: CASSPGLAGGPRNEQFF

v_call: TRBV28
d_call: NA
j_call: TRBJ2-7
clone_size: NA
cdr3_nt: TGTGCCAGCAGCCTTTTTTACGCGAAGTCTACAGAGCAGTACTTC
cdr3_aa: CASSLFYAKSTEQYF

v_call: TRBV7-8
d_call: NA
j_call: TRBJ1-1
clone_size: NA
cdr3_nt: TGTGCCAGCAGCCCGAGCGGCCGGACTGAAGCTTTCTTT
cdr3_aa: CASSPSGRTEAFF

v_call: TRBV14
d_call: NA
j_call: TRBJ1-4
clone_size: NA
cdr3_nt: TGTGCCAGCAGCAGATCCCTCAATGAAAAACTGTTTTTT
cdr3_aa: CASSRSLNEKLFF

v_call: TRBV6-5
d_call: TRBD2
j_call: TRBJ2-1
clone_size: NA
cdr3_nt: TGTGCCAGCAGTTACTCGGGGGGGGTCGGTGAGCAGTTCTTC
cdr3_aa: CASSYSGGVGEQFF

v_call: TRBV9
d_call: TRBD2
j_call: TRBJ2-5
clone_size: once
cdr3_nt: TGTGCCAGCAGCCCGAATGGGGGGGGTCAAGAGACCCAGTACTTC
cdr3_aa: CASSPNGGGQETQYF

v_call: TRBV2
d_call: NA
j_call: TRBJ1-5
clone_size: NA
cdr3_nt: TGTGCCAGCAGTGTTGGGAGGGGCTCGAATCAGCCCCAGCATTTT
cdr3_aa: CASSVGRGSNQPQHF

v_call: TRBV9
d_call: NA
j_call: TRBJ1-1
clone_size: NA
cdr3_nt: TGTGCCAGCAGCCCCGTAGGACGGGAAGCTTTCTTT
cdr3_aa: CASSPVGREAFF

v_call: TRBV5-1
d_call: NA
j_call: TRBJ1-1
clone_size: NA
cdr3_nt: TGCGCCAGCAGCTTCCACGCGGGGGACACTGAAGCTTTCTTT
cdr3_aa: CASSFHAGDTEAFF

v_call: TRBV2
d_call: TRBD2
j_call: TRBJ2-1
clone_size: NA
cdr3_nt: TGTGCCAGCAGAAGCGGGAGTGACGTTAATGAGCAGTTCTTC
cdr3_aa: CASRSGSDVNEQFF

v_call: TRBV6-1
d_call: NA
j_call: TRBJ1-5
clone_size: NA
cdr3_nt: TGTGCCAGCAGTGACGGACCCGATCAGCCCCAGCATTTT
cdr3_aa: CASSDGPDQPQHF

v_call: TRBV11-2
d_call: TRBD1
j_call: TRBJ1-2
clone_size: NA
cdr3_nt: TGTGCCAGCAGCCCGGGACAGGACTATGGCTACACCTTC
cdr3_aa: CASSPGQDYGYTF

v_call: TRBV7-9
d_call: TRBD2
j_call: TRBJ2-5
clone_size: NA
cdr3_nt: TGTGCCAGCAGCTTAGGTTGGAGCGGGAGGGCCCAGGAGACCCAGTACTTC
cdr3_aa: CASSLGWSGRAQETQYF

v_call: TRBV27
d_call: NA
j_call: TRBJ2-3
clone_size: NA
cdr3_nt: TGTGCCAGCAGTTTAGGGCAGGGGAGCGCAGATACGCAGTATTTT
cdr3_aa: CASSLGQGSADTQYF

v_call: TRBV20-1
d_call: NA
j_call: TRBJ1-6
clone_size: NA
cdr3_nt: TGCAGTGCTAGTCCAAGTGGGATCGATAATTCACCCCTCCACTTT
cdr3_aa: CSASPSGIDNSPLHF

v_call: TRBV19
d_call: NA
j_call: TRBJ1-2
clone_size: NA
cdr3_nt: TGTGCCAGTAATCGAGGGGGGTTCTATGGCTACACCTTC
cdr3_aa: CASNRGGFYGYTF

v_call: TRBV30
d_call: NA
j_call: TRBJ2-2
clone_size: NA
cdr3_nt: TGTGCCTGGAGGGACGGGAACACCGGGGAGCTGTTTTTT
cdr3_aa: CAWRDGNTGELFF

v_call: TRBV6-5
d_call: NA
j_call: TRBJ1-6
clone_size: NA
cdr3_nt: TGTGCCAGCAGCCGGGACTTCGGCGGGAATTCACCCCTCCACTTT
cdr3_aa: CASSRDFGGNSPLHF

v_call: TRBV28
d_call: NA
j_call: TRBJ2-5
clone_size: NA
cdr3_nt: TGTGCCAGCAGTTTAAGGGGGAACCGGGAGACCCAGTACTTC
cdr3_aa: CASSLRGNRETQYF

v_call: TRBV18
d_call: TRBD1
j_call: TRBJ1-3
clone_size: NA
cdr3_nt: TGTGCCAGCTCACCCCTGGACAGGGGCTCTGGAAACACCATATATTTT
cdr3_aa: CASSPLDRGSGNTIYF

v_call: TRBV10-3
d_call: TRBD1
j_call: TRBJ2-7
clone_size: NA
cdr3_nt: TGTGCCATCAGTGAAAACCGCCCGGGACAGCTCCACTACGAGCAGTACTTC
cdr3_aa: CAISENRPGQLHYEQYF

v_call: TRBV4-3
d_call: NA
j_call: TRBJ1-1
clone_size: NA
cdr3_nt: TGCGCCAGCAGCCATTCAATTGGGGGAGACACTGAAGCTTTCTTT
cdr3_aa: CASSHSIGGDTEAFF

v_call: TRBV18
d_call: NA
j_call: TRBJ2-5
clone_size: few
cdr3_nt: TGTGCCAGCTCACCACCGATGGGGGCAGAGACCCAGTACTTC
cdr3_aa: CASSPPMGAETQYF

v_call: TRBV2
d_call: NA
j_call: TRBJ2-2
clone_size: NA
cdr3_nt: TGTGCCAGCAGCTCTCGACGGGTGAACACCGGGGAGCTGTTTTTT
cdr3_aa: CASSSRRVNTGELFF

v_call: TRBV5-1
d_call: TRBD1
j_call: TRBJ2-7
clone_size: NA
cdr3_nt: TGCGCCAGCAGCCCGGGACAGGGGCCCGCCATCGACGAGCAGTACTTC
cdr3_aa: CASSPGQGPAIDEQYF

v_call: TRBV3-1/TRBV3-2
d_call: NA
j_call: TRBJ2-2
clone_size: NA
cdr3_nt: TGTGCCAGCAGCCTATCAGGAGGAACCGGGGAGCTGTTTTTT
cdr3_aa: CASSLSGGTGELFF

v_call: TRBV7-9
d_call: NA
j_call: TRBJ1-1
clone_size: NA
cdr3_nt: TGTGCCAGCAGCTTGGTCCCGACACCTGACACTGAAGCTTTCTTT
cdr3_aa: CASSLVPTPDTEAFF

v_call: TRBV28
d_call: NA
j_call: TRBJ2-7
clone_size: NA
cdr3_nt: TGTGCCAGCGGCCTAGGGGGGGAGGTCGAGCAGTACTTC
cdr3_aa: CASGLGGEVEQYF

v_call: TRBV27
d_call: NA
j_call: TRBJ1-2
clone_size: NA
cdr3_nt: TGTGCCAGCAGGGCACAGGGTAACTATGGCTACACCTTC
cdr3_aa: CASRAQGNYGYTF

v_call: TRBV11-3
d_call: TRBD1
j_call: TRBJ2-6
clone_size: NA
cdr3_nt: TGTGCCAGCAGCACAGGGGATTCTGGGGCCAACGTCCTGACTTTC
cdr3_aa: CASSTGDSGANVLTF

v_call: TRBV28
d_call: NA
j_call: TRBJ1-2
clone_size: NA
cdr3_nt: TGTGCCAGCGGTCCGGTCGGTCACTATGGCTACACCTTC
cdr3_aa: CASGPVGHYGYTF

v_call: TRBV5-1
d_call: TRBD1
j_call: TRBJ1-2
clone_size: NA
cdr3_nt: TGCGCCAGCAGGGCCGGGACAGGGCCCTATGGCTACACCTTC
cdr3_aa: CASRAGTGPYGYTF

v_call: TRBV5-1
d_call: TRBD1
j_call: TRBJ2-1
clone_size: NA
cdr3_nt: TGCGCCAGCAGCTTTAGCTGGGGGACAGGGCCCGACGTACCCAAAAATGAGCAGTTCTTC
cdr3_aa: CASSFSWGTGPDVPKNEQFF

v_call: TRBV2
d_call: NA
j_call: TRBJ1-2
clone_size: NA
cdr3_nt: TGTGCCAGCTCACGGGGGAAGAACTATGGCTACACCTTC
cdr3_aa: CASSRGKNYGYTF

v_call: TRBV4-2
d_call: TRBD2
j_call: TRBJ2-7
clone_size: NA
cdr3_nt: TGTGCCAGCAGCCAAGCCGGGACTAGCGGGAGTTACGAGCAGTACTTC
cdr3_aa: CASSQAGTSGSYEQYF

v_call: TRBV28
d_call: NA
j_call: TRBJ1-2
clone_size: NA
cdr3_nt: TGTGCCAGCAGTAAAGGGGTTAACTATGGCTACACCTTC
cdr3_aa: CASSKGVNYGYTF

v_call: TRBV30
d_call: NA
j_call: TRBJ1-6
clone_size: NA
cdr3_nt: TGTGCCTGGCCATCGTCAGCAGATAATTCACCCCTCCACTTT
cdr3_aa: CAWPSSADNSPLHF

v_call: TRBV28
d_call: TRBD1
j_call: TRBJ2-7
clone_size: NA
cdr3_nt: TGTGCCAGCAGACCACCAATCTGGGACAGGGGGTACGAGCAGTACTTC
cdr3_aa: CASRPPIWDRGYEQYF

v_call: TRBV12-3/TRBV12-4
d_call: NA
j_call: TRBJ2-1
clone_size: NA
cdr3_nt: TGTGCCAGCAGAATTGGGACCTACAATGAGCAGTTCTTC
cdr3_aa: CASRIGTYNEQFF

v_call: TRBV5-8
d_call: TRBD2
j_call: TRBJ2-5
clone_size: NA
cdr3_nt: TGTGCCAGCAGCTTGGTGGGACTAGCGGTCCAAGAGACCCAGTACTTC
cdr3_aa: CASSLVGLAVQETQYF